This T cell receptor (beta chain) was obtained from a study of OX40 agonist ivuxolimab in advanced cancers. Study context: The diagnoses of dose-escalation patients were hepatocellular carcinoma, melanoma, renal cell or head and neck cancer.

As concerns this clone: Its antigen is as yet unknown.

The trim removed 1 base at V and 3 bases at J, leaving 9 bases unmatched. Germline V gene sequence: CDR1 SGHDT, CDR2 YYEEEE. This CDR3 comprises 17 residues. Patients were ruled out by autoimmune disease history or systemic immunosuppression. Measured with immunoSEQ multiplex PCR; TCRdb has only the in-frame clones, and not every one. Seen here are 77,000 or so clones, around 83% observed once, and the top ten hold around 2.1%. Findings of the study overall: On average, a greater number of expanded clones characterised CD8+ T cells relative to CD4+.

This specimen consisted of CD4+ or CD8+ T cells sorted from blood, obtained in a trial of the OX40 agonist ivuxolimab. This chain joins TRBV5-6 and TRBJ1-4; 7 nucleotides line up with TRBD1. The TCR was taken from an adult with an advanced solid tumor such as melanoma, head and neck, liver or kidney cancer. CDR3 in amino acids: CASSLRSLDRSNEKLFF. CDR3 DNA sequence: TGTGCCAGCAGCTTGAGGAGTTTGGACAGGTCTAATGAAAAACTGTTTTTT.